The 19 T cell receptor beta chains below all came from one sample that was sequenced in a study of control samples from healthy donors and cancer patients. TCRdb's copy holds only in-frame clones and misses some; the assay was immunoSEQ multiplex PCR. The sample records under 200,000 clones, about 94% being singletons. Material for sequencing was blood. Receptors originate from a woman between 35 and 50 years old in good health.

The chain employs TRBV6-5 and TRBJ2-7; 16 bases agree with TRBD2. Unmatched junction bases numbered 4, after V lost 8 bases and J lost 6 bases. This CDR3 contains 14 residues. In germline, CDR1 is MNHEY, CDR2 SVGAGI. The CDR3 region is CASRGLAGGAEQYF. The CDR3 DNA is TGTGCCAGCCGGGGACTAGCGGGAGGGGCCGAGCAGTACTTC.

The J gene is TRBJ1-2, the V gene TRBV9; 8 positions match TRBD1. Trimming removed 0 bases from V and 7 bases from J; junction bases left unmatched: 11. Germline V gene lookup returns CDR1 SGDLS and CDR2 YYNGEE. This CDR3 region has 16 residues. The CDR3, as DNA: TGTGCCAGCAGCGTAGCTGGAGGACAGGGTGCGTCTGGCTACACCTTC. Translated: CASSVAGGQGASGYTF.

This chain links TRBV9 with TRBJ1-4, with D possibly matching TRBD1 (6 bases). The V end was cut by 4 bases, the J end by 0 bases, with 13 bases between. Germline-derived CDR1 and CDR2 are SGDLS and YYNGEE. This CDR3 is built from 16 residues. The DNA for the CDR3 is TGTGCCAGCAGCCCCAGGACAGTTACAACTAATGAAAAACTGTTTTTT. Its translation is CASSPRTVTTNEKLFF.

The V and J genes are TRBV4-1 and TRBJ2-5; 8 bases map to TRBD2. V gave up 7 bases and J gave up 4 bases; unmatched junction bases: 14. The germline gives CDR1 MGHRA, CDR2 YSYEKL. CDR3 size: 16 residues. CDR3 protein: CASTQREAGEGETQYF. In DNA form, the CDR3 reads TGCGCCAGCACCCAGCGGGAAGCGGGAGAAGGAGAGACCCAGTACTTC.

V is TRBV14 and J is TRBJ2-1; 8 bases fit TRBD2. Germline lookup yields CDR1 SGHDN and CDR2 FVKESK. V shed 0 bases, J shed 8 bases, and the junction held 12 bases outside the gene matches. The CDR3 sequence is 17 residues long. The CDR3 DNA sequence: TGTGCCAGCAGCCAAGATCCCCGCGGGGGGCCCTTTGATGAGCAGTTCTTC. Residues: CASSQDPRGGPFDEQFF.

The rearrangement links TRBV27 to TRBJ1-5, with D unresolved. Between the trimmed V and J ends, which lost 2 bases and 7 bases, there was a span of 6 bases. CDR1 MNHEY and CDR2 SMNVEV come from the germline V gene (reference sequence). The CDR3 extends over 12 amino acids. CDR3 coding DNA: TGTGCCAGCAGTTTAATAGGGCAGCCCCAGCATTTT. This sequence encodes CASSLIGQPQHF.

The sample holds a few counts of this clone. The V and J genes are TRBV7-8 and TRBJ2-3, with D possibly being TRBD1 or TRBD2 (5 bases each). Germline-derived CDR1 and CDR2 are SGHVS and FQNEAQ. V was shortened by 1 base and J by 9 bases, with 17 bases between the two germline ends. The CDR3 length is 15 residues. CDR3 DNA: TGTGCCAGCAGCTTAGGATCACCTGCTGAGGGGACGCAGTATTTT. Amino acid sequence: CASSLGSPAEGTQYF.

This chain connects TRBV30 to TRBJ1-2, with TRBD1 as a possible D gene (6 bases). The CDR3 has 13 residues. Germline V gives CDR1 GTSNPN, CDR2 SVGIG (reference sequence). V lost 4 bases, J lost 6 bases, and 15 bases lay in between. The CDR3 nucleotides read TGTGCCTGGACTGATAGGGGGGCTCATGGCTACACCTTC. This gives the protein CAWTDRGAHGYTF.

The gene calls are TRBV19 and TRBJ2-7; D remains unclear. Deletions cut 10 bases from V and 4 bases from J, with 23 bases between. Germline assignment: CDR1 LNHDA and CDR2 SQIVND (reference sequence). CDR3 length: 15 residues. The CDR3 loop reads CAIPGPAPGPYEQYF. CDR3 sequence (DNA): TGTGCCATCCCTGGCCCAGCCCCCGGTCCTTACGAGCAGTACTTC.

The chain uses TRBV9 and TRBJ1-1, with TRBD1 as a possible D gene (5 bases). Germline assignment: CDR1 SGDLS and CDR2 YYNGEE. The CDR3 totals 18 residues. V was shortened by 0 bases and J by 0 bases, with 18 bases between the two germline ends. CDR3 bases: TGTGCCAGCAGCGTAGGGGGGAGCCTCCGAACGATGAACACTGAAGCTTTCTTT. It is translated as CASSVGGSLRTMNTEAFF.

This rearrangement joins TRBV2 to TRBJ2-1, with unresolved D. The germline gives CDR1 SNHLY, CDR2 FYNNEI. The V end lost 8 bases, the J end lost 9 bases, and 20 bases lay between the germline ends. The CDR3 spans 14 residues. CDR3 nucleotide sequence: TGTGCCAGCGCCCCATTGGTTCGGGTGGGTGAGCAGTTCTTC. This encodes CASAPLVRVGEQFF.

DNA of the CDR3: TGTGCCAGCAGTTTAGTGCGGGGGGTGGGGGTGGTGAACACTGAAGCTTTCTTT. Amino acid sequence: CASSLVRGVGVVNTEAFF. The rearrangement uses TRBV27 and TRBJ1-1; weak D call: TRBD1 (5 bases). V gave up 2 bases and J gave up 0 bases, with 19 bases separating them. The germline CDR1 and CDR2 sequences are MNHEY and SMNVEV (reference sequence). The CDR3 has 18 amino acids.

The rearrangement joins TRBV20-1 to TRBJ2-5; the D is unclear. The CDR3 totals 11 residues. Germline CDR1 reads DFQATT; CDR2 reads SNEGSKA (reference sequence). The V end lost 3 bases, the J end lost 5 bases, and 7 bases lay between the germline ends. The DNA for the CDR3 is TGCAGTGCTAGGGTGGGGGAGACCCAGTACTTC. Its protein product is CSARVGETQYF.

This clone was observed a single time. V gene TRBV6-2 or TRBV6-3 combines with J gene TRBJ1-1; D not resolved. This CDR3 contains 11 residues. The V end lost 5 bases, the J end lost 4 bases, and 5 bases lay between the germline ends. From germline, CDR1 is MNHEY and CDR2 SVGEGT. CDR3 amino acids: CASSHGTEAFF. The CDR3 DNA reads TGTGCCAGCAGTCATGGCACTGAAGCTTTCTTT.

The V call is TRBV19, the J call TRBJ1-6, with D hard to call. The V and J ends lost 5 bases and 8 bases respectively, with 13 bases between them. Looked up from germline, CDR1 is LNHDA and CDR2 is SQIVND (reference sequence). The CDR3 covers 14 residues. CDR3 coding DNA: TGTGCCAGTAGTGGTCGGGCAGCTCATTCACCCCTCCACTTT. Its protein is CASSGRAAHSPLHF.

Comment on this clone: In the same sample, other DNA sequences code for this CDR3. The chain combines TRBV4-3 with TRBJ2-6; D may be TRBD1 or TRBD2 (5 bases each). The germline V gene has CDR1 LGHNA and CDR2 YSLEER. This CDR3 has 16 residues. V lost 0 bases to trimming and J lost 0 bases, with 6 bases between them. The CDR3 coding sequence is TGCGCCAGCAGCCAAGATGGGACCTCTGGGGCCAACGTCCTGACTTTC. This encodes CASSQDGTSGANVLTF.

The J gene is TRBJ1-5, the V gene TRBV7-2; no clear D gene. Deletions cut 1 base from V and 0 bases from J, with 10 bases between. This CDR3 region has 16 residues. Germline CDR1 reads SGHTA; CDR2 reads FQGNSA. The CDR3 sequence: CASSLVQAYSNQPQHF. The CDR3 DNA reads TGTGCCAGCAGCTTAGTCCAGGCTTATAGCAATCAGCCCCAGCATTTT.

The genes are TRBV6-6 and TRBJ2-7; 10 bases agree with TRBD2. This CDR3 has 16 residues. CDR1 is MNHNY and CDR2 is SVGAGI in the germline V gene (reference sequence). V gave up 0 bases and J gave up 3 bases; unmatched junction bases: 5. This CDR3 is CASSYSFSGRIYEQYF. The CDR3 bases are TGTGCCAGCAGTTACTCGTTTAGCGGGAGGATCTACGAGCAGTACTTC.

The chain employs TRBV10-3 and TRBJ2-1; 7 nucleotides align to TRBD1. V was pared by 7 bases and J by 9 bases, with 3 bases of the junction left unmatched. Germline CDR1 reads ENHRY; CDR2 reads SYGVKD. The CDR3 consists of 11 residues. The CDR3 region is CAINTGAEQFF. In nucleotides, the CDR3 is TGTGCCATCAATACAGGGGCTGAGCAGTTCTTC.